This T cell receptor (beta chain) was captured in a study of blood T cells in healthy people across ages. Background on the study: There was about one barcoded beta molecule captured by template switching per two T cells.

Primers used in a second PCR of about 6 to 11 cycles were a sample-barcoded 5' primer and a J-beta primer mix. TCRdb itself ran the 5' RACE reads through MiXCR, one entry per CDR3 protein. The table records 800,000 or so distinct CDR3 sequences, roughly 46% of them present only once. The V end was cut by 6 bases, the J end by 9 bases, with 12 bases between. Germline V CDR1 and CDR2: SQVTM, ANQGSEA. This CDR3 has 11 residues. The sample was blood. The chain carries TRBV29-1 and TRBJ2-1; D is unresolved. The receptor was isolated from a man at least 80 years old in good health. CDR3 protein: CSVSLVGEQFF. The CDR3 nucleotides are TGCAGCGTCAGTCTAGTCGGTGAGCAGTTCTTC.